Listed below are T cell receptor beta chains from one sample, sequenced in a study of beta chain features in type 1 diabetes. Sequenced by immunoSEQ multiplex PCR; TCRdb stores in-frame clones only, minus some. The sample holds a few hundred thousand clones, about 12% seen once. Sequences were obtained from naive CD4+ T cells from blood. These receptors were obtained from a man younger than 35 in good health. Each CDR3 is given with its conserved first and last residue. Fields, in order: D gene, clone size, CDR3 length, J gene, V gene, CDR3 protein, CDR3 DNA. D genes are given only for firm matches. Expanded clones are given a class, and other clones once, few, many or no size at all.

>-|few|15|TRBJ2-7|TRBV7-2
CASSLAPWSRDEQYF
TGTGCCAGCAGCTTAGCCCCTTGGTCTCGAGACGAGCAGTACTTC
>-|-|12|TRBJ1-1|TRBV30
CAWNRGFTEAFF
TGTGCCTGGAACCGAGGCTTCACTGAAGCTTTCTTT
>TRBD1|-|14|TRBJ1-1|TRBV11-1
CASSRGQGMAEAFF
TGTGCCAGCAGCCGTGGACAGGGGATGGCTGAAGCTTTCTTT
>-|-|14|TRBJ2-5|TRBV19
CASSISGYQETQYF
TGTGCCAGTAGTATATCGGGGTACCAAGAGACCCAGTACTTC
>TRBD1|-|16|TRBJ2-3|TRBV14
CASSLFRDSRTDTQYF
TGTGCCAGCAGCCTCTTTCGGGACAGCCGCACAGATACGCAGTATTTT
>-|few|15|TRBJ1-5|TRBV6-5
CASRSRGVGNQPQHF
TGTGCCAGCAGGTCCCGGGGGGTAGGGAATCAGCCCCAGCATTTT
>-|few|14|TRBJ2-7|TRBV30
CAWSIGGTSYEQYF
TGTGCCTGGAGTATAGGGGGAACATCCTACGAGCAGTACTTC
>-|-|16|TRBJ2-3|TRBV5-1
CASSLGTTTSTDTQYF
TGCGCCAGCAGCCTAGGGACAACAACTAGCACAGATACGCAGTATTTT
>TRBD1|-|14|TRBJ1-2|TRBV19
CASSIRGTEYGYTF
TGTGCCAGTAGTATACGGGGGACAGAGTATGGCTACACCTTC
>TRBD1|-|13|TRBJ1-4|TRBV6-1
CASSATGVGKLFF
TGTGCCAGCAGTGCGACAGGGGTGGGAAAACTGTTTTTT
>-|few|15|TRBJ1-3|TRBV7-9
CASSFRGVGGNTIYF
TGTGCCAGCAGCTTCAGGGGAGTAGGAGGAAACACCATATATTTT
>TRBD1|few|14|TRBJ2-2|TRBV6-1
CASSANRGTGELFF
TGTGCCAGCAGTGCAAACAGGGGCACCGGGGAGCTGTTTTTT
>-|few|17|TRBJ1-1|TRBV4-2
CASSHTGGSRKNTEAFF
TGTGCCAGCAGCCACACCGGGGGAAGCCGTAAAAACACTGAAGCTTTCTTT
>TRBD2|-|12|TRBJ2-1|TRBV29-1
CSVGRGGQEQFF
TGCAGCGTTGGGCGGGGGGGCCAGGAGCAGTTCTTC
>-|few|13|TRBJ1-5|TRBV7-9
CASSLGQGNPQHF
TGTGCCAGCAGCTTAGGGCAGGGAAACCCCCAGCATTTT
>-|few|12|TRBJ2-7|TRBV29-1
CSVWTETYEQYF
TGCAGCGTATGGACAGAAACCTACGAGCAGTACTTC
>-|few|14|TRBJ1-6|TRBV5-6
CASSLNRNNSPLHF
TGTGCCAGCAGCTTGAACAGAAATAATTCACCCCTCCACTTT
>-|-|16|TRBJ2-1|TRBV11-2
CASSSPLVAAGREQFF
TGTGCCAGCAGCTCCCCCCTCGTAGCGGCGGGTCGGGAGCAGTTCTTC
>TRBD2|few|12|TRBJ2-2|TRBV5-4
CASSLGGTKLFF
TGTGCCAGCAGCTTGGGCGGGACTAAGTTGTTTTTT
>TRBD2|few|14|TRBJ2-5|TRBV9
CASSGSGNQETQYF
TGTGCCAGCAGCGGTAGCGGGAACCAGGAGACCCAGTACTTC
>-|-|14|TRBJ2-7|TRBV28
CASSTRSLSYEQYF
TGTGCCAGCAGTACGAGGTCTCTTAGCTACGAGCAGTACTTC
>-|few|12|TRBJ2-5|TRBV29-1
CSVWGVQETQYF
TGCAGCGTTTGGGGGGTCCAAGAGACCCAGTACTTC
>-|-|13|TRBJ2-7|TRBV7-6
CASSSQDIYEQYF
TGTGCCAGCAGCTCCCAGGACATCTACGAGCAGTACTTC
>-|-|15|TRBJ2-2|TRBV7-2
CASSPRTENTGELFF
TGTGCCAGCAGCCCTCGGACTGAGAACACCGGGGAGCTGTTTTTT
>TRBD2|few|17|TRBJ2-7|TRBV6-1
CASSEAPGTRSSYEQYF
TGTGCCAGCAGTGAAGCCCCCGGGACTAGGAGCTCCTACGAGCAGTACTTC
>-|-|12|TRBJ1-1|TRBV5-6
CASSLLPSEAFF
TGTGCCAGCAGCCTGCTACCCTCCGAAGCTTTCTTT
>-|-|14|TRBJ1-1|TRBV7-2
CASVQEGGVTEAFF
TGTGCCAGCGTTCAGGAGGGCGGGGTCACTGAAGCTTTCTTT
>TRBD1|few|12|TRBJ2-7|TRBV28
CASLGQLYEQYF
TGTGCCAGCCTGGGACAGCTCTACGAGCAGTACTTC
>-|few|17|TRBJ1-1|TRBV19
CASSLPRVRSLNTEAFF
TGTGCCAGTAGTCTCCCGCGGGTCCGAAGCCTGAACACTGAAGCTTTCTTT
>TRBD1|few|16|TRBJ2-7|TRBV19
CASSTRQGERSYEQYF
TGTGCCAGTAGTACCCGACAGGGCGAAAGATCCTACGAGCAGTACTTC
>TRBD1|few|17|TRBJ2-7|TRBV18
CASSPPNSNRGRYEQYF
TGTGCCAGCTCACCACCCAACTCGAACAGGGGGCGTTACGAGCAGTACTTC
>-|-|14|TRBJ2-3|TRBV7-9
CASSPDRHTDTQYF
TGTGCCAGCAGCCCCGACAGGCACACAGATACGCAGTATTTT
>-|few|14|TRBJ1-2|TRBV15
CATSRDRGQGGYTF
TGTGCCACCAGCAGAGATCGAGGGCAGGGGGGCTACACCTTC
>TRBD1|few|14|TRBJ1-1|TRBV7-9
CASSSGQTGFEAFF
TGTGCCAGCAGCTCGGGACAGACCGGCTTTGAAGCTTTCTTT
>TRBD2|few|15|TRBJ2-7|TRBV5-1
CASSLRTSGSHEQYF
TGCGCCAGCAGCTTGAGGACTAGCGGGAGCCACGAGCAGTACTTC
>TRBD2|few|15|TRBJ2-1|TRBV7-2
CASSRLAGWQYEQFF
TGTGCCAGCAGCCGACTAGCGGGGTGGCAGTATGAGCAGTTCTTC
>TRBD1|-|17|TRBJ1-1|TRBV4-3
CASSRDITGGRNTEAFF
TGCGCCAGCAGCCGAGATATAACAGGGGGGAGGAACACTGAAGCTTTCTTT
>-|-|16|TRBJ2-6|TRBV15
CATSRDTVSGANVLTF
TGTGCCACCAGCAGAGATACAGTATCTGGGGCCAACGTCCTGACTTTC
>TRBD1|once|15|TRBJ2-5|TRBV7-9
CASSQLRQGKETQYF
TGTGCCAGCAGTCAACTGCGACAGGGCAAGGAGACCCAGTACTTC
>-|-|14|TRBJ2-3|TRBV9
CASSVISGTDTQYF
TGTGCCAGCAGCGTAATAAGCGGCACAGATACGCAGTATTTT
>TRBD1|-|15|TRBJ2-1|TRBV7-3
CASSPWTGGGNEQFF
TGTGCCAGCAGCCCTTGGACAGGGGGCGGGAATGAGCAGTTCTTC
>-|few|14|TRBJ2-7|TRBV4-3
CASSQGGRGYEQYF
TGCGCCAGCAGCCAAGGAGGCCGGGGCTACGAGCAGTACTTC
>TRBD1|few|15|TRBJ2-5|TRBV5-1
CASSLVGTVQETQYF
TGCGCCAGCAGCTTGGTCGGGACAGTTCAAGAGACCCAGTACTTC
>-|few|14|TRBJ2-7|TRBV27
CASSPRAGGYEQYF
TGTGCCAGCAGTCCCCGTGCGGGTGGCTACGAGCAGTACTTC
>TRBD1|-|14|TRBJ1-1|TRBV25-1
CASSVSTGDTEAFF
TGTGCCAGCAGTGTTAGTACAGGGGACACTGAAGCTTTCTTT
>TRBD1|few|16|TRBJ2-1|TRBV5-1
CASSPDQTGTHNEQFF
TGCGCCAGCAGCCCGGACCAGACAGGGACCCACAATGAGCAGTTCTTC
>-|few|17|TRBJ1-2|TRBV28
CASSLFSGRVWGYGYTF
TGTGCCAGCAGTTTATTCTCCGGGCGGGTCTGGGGCTATGGCTACACCTTC
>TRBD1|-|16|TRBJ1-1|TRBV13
CASSLGVWTGNTEAFF
TGTGCCAGCAGCTTAGGCGTTTGGACAGGGAACACTGAAGCTTTCTTT
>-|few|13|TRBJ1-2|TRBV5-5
CASRRELPYGYTF
TGTGCCAGCAGGCGTGAACTACCCTATGGCTACACCTTC
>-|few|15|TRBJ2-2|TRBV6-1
CASRQRAGGWGELFF
TGTGCCAGTAGACAGCGGGCCGGAGGCTGGGGGGAGCTGTTTTTT